This TCR beta chain was found in a study of blood T cell repertoires in COVID-19. Study at large: The United States, Italy and Spain supplied acute and convalescent COVID-19 samples. T cells, B-cell-depleted T cells, or PBMCs provided the cDNA or gDNA that served as material.

The authors' processing: For nucleated cells, counts were estimated from reference gene primer amplification. The protocol was immunoSEQ multiplex PCR, while the TCRdb copy is restricted to in-frame clones and leaves out a portion. D and trimming come from the DNA, and the V and J calls and clone size come from that table. The profile covers approximately 100,000 clones, with approximately 87% appearing a single time and approximately 15% taken by the ten largest. The CDR3 contains 19 residues. V gave up 1 base and J gave up 5 bases; unmatched junction bases: 14. The germline V gene encodes CDR1 SGHVS and CDR2 FNYEAQ.

The material sequenced was peripheral blood. This chain joins TRBV7-6 and TRBJ2-3; 11 bases are shared with TRBD2. The clonotype originates from a woman aged 65 to 85 with acute or convalescent COVID-19. CDR3 nucleotides: TGTGCCAGCAGCTTAGTTCGGGACCCTAGCGGGGGGCGTGGAGATACGCAGTATTTT. Translated: CASSLVRDPSGGRGDTQYF.